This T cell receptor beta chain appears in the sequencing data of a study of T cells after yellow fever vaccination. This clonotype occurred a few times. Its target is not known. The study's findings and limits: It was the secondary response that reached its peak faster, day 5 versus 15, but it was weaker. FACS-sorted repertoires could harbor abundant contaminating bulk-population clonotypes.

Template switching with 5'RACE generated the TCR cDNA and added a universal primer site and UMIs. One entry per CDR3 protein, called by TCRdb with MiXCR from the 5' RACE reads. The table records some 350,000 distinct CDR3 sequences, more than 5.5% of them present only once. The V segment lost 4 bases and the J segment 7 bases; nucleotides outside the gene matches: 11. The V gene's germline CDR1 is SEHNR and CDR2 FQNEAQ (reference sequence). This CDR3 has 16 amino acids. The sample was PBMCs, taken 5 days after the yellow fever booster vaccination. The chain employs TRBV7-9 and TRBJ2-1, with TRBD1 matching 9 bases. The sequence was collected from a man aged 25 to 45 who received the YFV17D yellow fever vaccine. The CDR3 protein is CASSSPYDRGKNEQFF. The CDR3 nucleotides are TGTGCCAGCAGCTCCCCCTATGACAGGGGGAAGAATGAGCAGTTCTTC. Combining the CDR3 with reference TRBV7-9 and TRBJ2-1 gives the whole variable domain DTGVSQNPRHKITKRGQNVTFRCDPISEHNRLYWYRQTLGQGPEFLTYFQNEAQLEKSRLLSDRFSAERPKGSFSTLEIQRTEQGDSAMYLCASSSPYDRGKNEQFFGPGTRLTVL.